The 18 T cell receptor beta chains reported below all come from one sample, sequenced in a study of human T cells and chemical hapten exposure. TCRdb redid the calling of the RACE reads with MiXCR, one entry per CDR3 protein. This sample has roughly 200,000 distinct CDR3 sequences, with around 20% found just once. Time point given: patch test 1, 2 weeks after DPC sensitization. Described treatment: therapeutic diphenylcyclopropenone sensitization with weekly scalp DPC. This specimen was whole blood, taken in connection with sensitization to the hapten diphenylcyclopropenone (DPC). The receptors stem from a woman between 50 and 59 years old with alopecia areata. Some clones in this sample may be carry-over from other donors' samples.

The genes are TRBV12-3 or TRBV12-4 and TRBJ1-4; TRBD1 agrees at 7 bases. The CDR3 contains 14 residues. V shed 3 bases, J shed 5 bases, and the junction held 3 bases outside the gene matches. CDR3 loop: CASSFSTGNEKLFF. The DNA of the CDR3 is TGTGCCAGCAGTTTTTCGACAGGGAATGAAAAACTGTTTTTT.

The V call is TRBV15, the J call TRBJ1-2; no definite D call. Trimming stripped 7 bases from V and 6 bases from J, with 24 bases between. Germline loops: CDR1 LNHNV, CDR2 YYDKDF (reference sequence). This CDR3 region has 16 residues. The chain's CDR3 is CATMGFGRGRSHGYTF. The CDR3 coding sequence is TGTGCCACCATGGGGTTTGGGCGAGGTAGATCTCATGGCTACACCTTC.

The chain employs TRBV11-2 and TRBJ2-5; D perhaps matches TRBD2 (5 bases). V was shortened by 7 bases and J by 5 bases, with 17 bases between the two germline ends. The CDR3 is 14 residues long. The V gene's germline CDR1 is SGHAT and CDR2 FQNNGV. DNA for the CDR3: TGTGCCAGCACCCGAGCGGACTCCTGGGAGACCCAGTACTTC. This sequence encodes CASTRADSWETQYF.

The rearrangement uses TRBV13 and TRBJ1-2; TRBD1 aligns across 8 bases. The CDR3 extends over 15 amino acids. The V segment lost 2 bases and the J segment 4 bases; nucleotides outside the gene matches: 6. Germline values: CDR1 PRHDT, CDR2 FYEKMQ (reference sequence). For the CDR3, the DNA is TGTGCCAGCAGCTTACGGGACAGGCAGACCTATGGCTACACCTTC. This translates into CASSLRDRQTYGYTF. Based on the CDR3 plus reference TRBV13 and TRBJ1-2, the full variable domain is AAGVIQSPRHLIKEKRETATLKCYPIPRHDTVYWYQQGPGQDPQFLISFYEKMQSDKGSIPDRFSAQQFSDYHSELNMSSLELGDSALYFCASSLRDRQTYGYTFGSGTRLTVV.

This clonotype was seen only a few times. This CDR3 is CASSFQVSGANVLTF. The CDR3 DNA reads TGTGCCAGCAGCTTTCAAGTCTCTGGGGCCAACGTCCTGACTTTC. This sequence joins TRBV7-2 and TRBJ2-6; D is ambiguous. In germline, CDR1 is SGHTA, CDR2 FQGNSA. Trimming stripped 3 bases from V and 0 bases from J, with 6 bases between. The length of the CDR3 is 15 residues.

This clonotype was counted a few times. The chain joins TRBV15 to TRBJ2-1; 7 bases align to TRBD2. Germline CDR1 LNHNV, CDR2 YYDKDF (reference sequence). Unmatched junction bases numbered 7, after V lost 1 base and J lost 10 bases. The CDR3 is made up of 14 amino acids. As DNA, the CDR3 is TGTGCCACCAGCAGAGGACTAGCTGAGGGGGAGCAGTTCTTC. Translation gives CATSRGLAEGEQFF.

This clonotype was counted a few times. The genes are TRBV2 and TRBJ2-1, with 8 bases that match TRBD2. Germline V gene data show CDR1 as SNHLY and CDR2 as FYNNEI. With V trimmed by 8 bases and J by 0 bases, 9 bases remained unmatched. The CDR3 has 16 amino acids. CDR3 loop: CASPGGGVSSYNEQFF. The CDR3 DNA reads TGTGCCAGCCCGGGGGGGGGGGTCAGCTCCTACAATGAGCAGTTCTTC.

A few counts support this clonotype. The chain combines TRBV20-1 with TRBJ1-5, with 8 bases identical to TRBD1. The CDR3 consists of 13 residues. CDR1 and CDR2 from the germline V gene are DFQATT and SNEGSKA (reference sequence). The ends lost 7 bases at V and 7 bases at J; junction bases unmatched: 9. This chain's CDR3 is CSVNQGAGQPQHF. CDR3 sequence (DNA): TGCAGTGTTAATCAGGGGGCGGGACAGCCCCAGCATTTT.

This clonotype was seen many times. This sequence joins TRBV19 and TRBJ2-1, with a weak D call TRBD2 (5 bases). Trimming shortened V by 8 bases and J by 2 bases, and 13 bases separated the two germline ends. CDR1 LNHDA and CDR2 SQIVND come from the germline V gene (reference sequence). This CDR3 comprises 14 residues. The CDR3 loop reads CASGGRAAYNEQFF. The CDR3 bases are TGTGCCAGTGGCGGGCGGGCGGCCTACAATGAGCAGTTCTTC.

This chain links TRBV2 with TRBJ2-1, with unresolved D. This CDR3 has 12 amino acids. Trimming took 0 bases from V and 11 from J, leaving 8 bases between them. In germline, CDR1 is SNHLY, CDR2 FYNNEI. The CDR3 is CASSEALAKQFF. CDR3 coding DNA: TGTGCCAGCAGTGAAGCCCTCGCCAAGCAGTTCTTC.

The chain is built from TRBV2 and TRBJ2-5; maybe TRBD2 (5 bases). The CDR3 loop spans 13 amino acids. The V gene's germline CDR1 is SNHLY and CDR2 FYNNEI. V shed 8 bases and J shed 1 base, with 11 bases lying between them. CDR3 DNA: TGTGCCAGCTGCAAGGACTCCCAAGAGACCCAGTACTTC. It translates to CASCKDSQETQYF.

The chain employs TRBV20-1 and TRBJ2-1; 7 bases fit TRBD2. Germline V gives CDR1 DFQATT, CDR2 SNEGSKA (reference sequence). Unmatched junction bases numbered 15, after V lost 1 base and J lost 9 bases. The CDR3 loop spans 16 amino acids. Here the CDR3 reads CSARVPGGGFSSEQFF. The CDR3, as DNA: TGCAGTGCTAGAGTTCCTGGGGGAGGGTTCTCGAGTGAGCAGTTCTTC.

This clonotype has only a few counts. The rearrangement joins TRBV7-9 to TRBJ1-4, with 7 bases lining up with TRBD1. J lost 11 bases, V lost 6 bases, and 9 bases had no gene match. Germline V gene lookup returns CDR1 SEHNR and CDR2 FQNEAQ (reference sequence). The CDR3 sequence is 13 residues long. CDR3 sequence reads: CASSFGQAGKLFF. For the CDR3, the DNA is TGTGCCAGCAGTTTCGGACAGGCGGGGAAACTGTTTTTT.

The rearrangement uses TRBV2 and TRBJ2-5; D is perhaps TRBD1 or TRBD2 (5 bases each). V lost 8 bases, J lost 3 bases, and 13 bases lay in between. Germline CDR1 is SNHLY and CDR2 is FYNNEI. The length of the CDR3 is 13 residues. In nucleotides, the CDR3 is TGTGCCAGCGTGAGGGGACGAGAAGAGACCCAGTACTTC. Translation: CASVRGREETQYF.

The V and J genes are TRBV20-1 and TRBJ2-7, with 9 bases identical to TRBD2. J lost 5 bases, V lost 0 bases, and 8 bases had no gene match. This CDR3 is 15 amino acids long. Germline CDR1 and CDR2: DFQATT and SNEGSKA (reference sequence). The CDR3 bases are TGCAGTGCTAGAGACCTGGCTAGCGGGATCCACGAGCAGTACTTC. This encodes CSARDLASGIHEQYF.

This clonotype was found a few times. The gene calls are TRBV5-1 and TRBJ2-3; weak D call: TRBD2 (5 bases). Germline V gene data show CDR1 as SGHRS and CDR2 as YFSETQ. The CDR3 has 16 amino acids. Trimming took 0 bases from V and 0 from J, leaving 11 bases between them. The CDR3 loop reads CASSLAGLTSTDTQYF. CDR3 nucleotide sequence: TGCGCCAGCAGCTTGGCCGGACTTACTAGCACAGATACGCAGTATTTT.

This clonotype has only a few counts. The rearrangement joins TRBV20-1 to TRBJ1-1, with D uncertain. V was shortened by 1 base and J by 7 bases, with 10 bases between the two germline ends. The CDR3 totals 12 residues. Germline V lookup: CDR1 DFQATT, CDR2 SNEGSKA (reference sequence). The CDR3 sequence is CSARVRKDEAFF. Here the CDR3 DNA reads TGCAGTGCTAGAGTTAGAAAGGATGAAGCTTTCTTT.

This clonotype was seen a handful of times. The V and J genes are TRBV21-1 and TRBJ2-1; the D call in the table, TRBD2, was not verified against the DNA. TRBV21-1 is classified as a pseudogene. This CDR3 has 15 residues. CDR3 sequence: CASSPPAGPHNEQFF. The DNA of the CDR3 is TGTGCCAGCAGCCCCCCGGCAGGGCCCCACAATGAGCAGTTCTTC.